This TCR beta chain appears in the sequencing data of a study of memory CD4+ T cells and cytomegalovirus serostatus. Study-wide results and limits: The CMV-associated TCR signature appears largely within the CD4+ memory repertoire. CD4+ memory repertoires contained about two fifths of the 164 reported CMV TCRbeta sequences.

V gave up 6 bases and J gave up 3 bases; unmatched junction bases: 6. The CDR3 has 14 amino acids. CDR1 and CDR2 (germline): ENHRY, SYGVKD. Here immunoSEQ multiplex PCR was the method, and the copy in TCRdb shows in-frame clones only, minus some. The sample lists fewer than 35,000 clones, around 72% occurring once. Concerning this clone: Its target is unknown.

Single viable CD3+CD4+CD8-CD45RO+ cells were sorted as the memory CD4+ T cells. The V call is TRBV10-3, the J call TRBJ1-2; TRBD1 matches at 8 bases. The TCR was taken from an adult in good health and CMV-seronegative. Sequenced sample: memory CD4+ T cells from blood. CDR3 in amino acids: CAIRGQTGDYGYTF. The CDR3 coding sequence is TGTGCCATCAGGGGGCAGACAGGGGACTATGGCTACACCTTC.